This is a list of T cell receptor beta chains from one sample in a study of blood T cell repertoires in COVID-19. Clones were sequenced by immunoSEQ multiplex PCR, and TCRdb holds only the in-frame ones, with some missing. The table lists approximately 90,000 clones, 65% to 85% of them singletons. The sequenced sample was peripheral blood. Receptors originate from a man in his fifties or sixties with acute or convalescent COVID-19. The CDR3 runs from the conserved cysteine through the conserved F or W. A D gene is named only where the DNA matches it firmly. Size values are once, few and many counts, or a class for expanded clones, and some rows have none.

d_call clone_size j_call v_call cdr3_nt cdr3_aa
. . TRBJ2-2 TRBV14 TGTGCCAGCAGCCATATTACGAACACCGGGGAGCTGTTTTTT CASSHITNTGELFF
TRBD1 . TRBJ2-2 TRBV12-5 TGTGCTAGTGGGCCACAGGGGGCGCGGAGCACCGGGGAGCTGTTTTTT CASGPQGARSTGELFF
. . TRBJ2-5 TRBV5-5 TGTGCCAGCAGCTTGGGTGCGGACAAGGGGTTGGAGACCCAGTACTTC CASSLGADKGLETQYF
TRBD1 . TRBJ2-7 TRBV2 TGTGCCAGCGGGAAAACAGGGGGCAACTCCTACGAGCAGTACTTC CASGKTGGNSYEQYF
. once TRBJ2-1 TRBV11-3 TGTGCCAGCAGCCCGGGGGACAATGAGCAGTTCTTC CASSPGDNEQFF
TRBD2 . TRBJ2-1 TRBV19 TGTGCCAGTCGAGTCAGCGGGAGGAACTACAATGAGCAGTTCTTC CASRVSGRNYNEQFF
TRBD1 . TRBJ2-6 TRBV5-4 TGTGCCAGCAGCTCCCCAAAGACAGGGGACGGGGCCAACGTCCTGACTTTC CASSSPKTGDGANVLTF
. . TRBJ2-5 TRBV10-3 TGTGCCATCAGTGAAGGAGGGGGCGAGAGCCAAGAGACCCAGTACTTC CAISEGGGESQETQYF
. . TRBJ1-1 TRBV30 TGTGCCTGGAGTGTATTGAGGGGGATCACTGAAGCTTTCTTT CAWSVLRGITEAFF
. . TRBJ2-6 TRBV20-1 TGCAGTGCTAGTCTATGGGGCGCTGGGGCCAACGTCCTGACTTTC CSASLWGAGANVLTF
. few TRBJ1-1 TRBV4-1 TGCGCCAGCAGCCAAGCTGGGGGGGGTGAAGCTTTCTTT CASSQAGGGEAFF
TRBD2 . TRBJ2-7 TRBV6-5 TGTGCCAGCAGTTACCTAATAGCGGGGGGACCCTACGAGCAGTACTTC CASSYLIAGGPYEQYF
TRBD1 . TRBJ1-5 TRBV4-1 TGCGCCAGCAGCTTGAGGACAGGGGTCGTTCAGCCCCAGCATTTT CASSLRTGVVQPQHF
. . TRBJ2-3 TRBV4-2 TGTGCCAGCAGCCTCCTAGCGAATACCGGCACAGATACGCAGTATTTT CASSLLANTGTDTQYF
. . TRBJ1-5 TRBV7-2 TGTGCCAGCAGCCCGGACAGAGGCAGCAATCAGCCCCAGCATTTT CASSPDRGSNQPQHF
TRBD2 . TRBJ2-1 TRBV20-1 TGCAGTGCTAGTTATTCGAGAATAGCGGGAGTGATGGACAATGAGCAGTTCTTC CSASYSRIAGVMDNEQFF
TRBD1 . TRBJ2-1 TRBV7-6 TGTGCCAGCAGCTTAGCCGGGACAGGGGGTCACAATGAGCAGTTCTTC CASSLAGTGGHNEQFF
. . TRBJ1-1 TRBV28 TGTGCCAGCATCAGGCAGGTACCTATGAACACTGAAGCTTTCTTT CASIRQVPMNTEAFF
TRBD1 . TRBJ2-7 TRBV28 TGTGCCAGCAGTTTTGCTTCGGGTAGGGACAGGCGACCCTACGAGCAGTACTTC CASSFASGRDRRPYEQYF
TRBD2 . TRBJ2-1 TRBV20-1 TGCAGTGCGAGTCTAGCGGGCTACAATGAGCAGTTCTTC CSASLAGYNEQFF